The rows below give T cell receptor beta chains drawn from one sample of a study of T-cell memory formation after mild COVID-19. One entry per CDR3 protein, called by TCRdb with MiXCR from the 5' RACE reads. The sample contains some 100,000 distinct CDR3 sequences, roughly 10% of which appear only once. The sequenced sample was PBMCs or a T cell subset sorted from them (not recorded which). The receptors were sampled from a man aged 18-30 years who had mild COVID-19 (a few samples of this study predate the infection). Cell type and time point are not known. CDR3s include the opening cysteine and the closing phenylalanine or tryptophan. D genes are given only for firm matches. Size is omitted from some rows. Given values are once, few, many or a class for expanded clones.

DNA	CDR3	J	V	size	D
TGTGCCAGCAGCTTGGTAACAGGGGACACAGATACGCAGTATTTT	CASSLVTGDTDTQYF	TRBJ2-3	TRBV7-9	many	TRBD1
TGTGCCAGCAGCCAGGACTTGTATCATGAGCAGTTCTTC	CASSQDLYHEQFF	TRBJ2-1	TRBV7-6	many	.
TGTGCCAGCAGCCGACTAGCGGGGGGCGGGAATGAGCAGTTCTTC	CASSRLAGGGNEQFF	TRBJ2-1	TRBV7-6	many	TRBD2
TGTGCCAGCAGCAAAGTCCGAGGGGGGGCGGAGACCCAGTACTTC	CASSKVRGGAETQYF	TRBJ2-5	TRBV21-1	.	.
TGCGCCAGCAGCCAAGAGGGGACAGGGACTGGCTACACCTTC	CASSQEGTGTGYTF	TRBJ1-2	TRBV4-1	.	TRBD1
TGTGCCAGCAGTCCGGGACCACAGTACCAAGAGACCCAGTACTTC	CASSPGPQYQETQYF	TRBJ2-5	TRBV6-6	few	.
TGTGCCAGCAGCCCCGGACTGTTGAACACCGGGGAGCTGTTTTTT	CASSPGLLNTGELFF	TRBJ2-2	TRBV27	.	.
TGTGCCAGCAGCTTATGGACAGGGAACGGGGAGACCCAGTACTTC	CASSLWTGNGETQYF	TRBJ2-5	TRBV7-9	.	TRBD1
TGCAGTGCTAGAGATCTAAACAATGAGCAGTTCTTC	CSARDLNNEQFF	TRBJ2-1	TRBV20-1	few	.
TGTGCCAGCAGGGACAGGCCTATGATCACAGATACGCAGTATTTT	CASRDRPMITDTQYF	TRBJ2-3	TRBV2	.	TRBD1
TGCGCCAGCAGCCACCCGGGGGAGCGGGGGGGCGGTGCCGGGGAGCTGTTTTTT	CASSHPGERGGGAGELFF	TRBJ2-2	TRBV4-3	many	TRBD2
TGTGCCAGCAGTGAGTCAGGTTATAGCAATCAGCCCCAGCATTTT	CASSESGYSNQPQHF	TRBJ1-5	TRBV6-4	few	.
TGTGCCAGCAGCTTAGTCTTGAATGAGCAGTTCTTC	CASSLVLNEQFF	TRBJ2-1	TRBV7-2	few	.
TGCGCCAGCAGCCCCCGGGCCCACGAGCAGTACTTC	CASSPRAHEQYF	TRBJ2-7	TRBV5-1	.	.
TGCGCCAGCAGCCAGAGCGGGGCTAGCGGGGGGGCCCAGTTCTTC	CASSQSGASGGAQFF	TRBJ2-1	TRBV4-1	.	TRBD2
TGTGCCAGCAGCTTAGTACTCCGGGACAGGGACGGGGAGCAGTTCTTC	CASSLVLRDRDGEQFF	TRBJ2-1	TRBV7-2	.	TRBD1
TGCGCCAGCAGCCAACGTGATTTTGGGGGGGCAGGGAATGAGCAGTTCTTC	CASSQRDFGGAGNEQFF	TRBJ2-1	TRBV4-1	.	.
TGTGCCAGCAGTTACAATACAGGGGATGGCTACACCTTC	CASSYNTGDGYTF	TRBJ1-2	TRBV6-2/TRBV6-3	few	TRBD1
TGTGCCAGCAGCTTCTCGTTCTCTGGAAACACCATATATTTT	CASSFSFSGNTIYF	TRBJ1-3	TRBV7-2	many	.
TGTGCCAGTAGTATAGGTGGGACGAACACCGGGGAGCTGTTTTTT	CASSIGGTNTGELFF	TRBJ2-2	TRBV19	.	.
TGTGCCAGCAGCCAAGGGGGGCTTGACGAGCAGTACTTC	CASSQGGLDEQYF	TRBJ2-7	TRBV5-5	.	.
TGCAGTGCTAGTCTGCGAGACACTGAAGCTTTCTTT	CSASLRDTEAFF	TRBJ1-1	TRBV20-1	few	.
TGTGCCAGCAGCGCAGAGGGGCTGAGGAGGGATACGCAGTATTTT	CASSAEGLRRDTQYF	TRBJ2-3	TRBV9	.	.
TGTGCCAGCAGCCCGGGGCGATATAGCAATCAGCCCCAGCATTTT	CASSPGRYSNQPQHF	TRBJ1-5	TRBV7-6	few	.
TGTGCCAGTAGTGCACAGACATTATACAATGAGCAGTTCTTC	CASSAQTLYNEQFF	TRBJ2-1	TRBV19	few	.
TGCGCCAGCAGCCAAGATGGGATACCCAATCAGCCCCAGCATTTT	CASSQDGIPNQPQHF	TRBJ1-5	TRBV4-1	few	.
TGTGCCAGCAGCCATCTGCAGGGGGCTCGGGAGACCCAGTACTTC	CASSHLQGARETQYF	TRBJ2-5	TRBV14	few	TRBD1
TGTGCCAGCAGTTTTAGGGACAGGGGACTCACAGATACGCAGTATTTT	CASSFRDRGLTDTQYF	TRBJ2-3	TRBV28	few	TRBD1
TGCGCCAGCACCCCCTTAATGCGACGGGAGACCCAGTACTTC	CASTPLMRRETQYF	TRBJ2-5	TRBV5-1	.	.
TGCAGTGCTGAACCCGTCAACTCCTACGAGCAGTACTTC	CSAEPVNSYEQYF	TRBJ2-7	TRBV20-1	few	.
TGCGCCAGCAGGTATCAAGTAAATATCTACAATGAGCAGTTCTTC	CASRYQVNIYNEQFF	TRBJ2-1	TRBV4-1	many	.
TGCGCCAGCAGCCCCCGGACTAGCCCCTACAATGAGCAGTTCTTC	CASSPRTSPYNEQFF	TRBJ2-1	TRBV4-1	.	TRBD2
TGCGCCAGCAGCTTGGAAGGGTTGGAGCAGTTCTTC	CASSLEGLEQFF	TRBJ2-1	TRBV5-1	few	.
TGTGCCAGCGGGCTAGACCAAGAGACCCAGTACTTC	CASGLDQETQYF	TRBJ2-5	TRBV12-3/TRBV12-4	.	.
TGCAGCGCGGCGACAGCGAGCACAGATACGCAGTATTTT	CSAATASTDTQYF	TRBJ2-3	TRBV29-1	.	.
TGTGCCAGCAAACACCCCGGACAAGTCCAAGAGACCCAGTACTTC	CASKHPGQVQETQYF	TRBJ2-5	TRBV12-3/TRBV12-4	.	.
TGTGCCAGCAGCTCTAAGACTACCCAAGAGACCCAGTACTTC	CASSSKTTQETQYF	TRBJ2-5	TRBV13	.	.
TGTGCCAGCAGCCCGCGCCAGGGGCCAGTCTACGAGCAGTACTTC	CASSPRQGPVYEQYF	TRBJ2-7	TRBV7-3	.	.
TGCGCCAGCAGCCAAGAGGTGGGAAGGCAGCCCCAGCATTTT	CASSQEVGRQPQHF	TRBJ1-5	TRBV4-3	.	.
TGTGCCACCAGTGATTTTCGTGCTAGCACAGATACGCAGTATTTT	CATSDFRASTDTQYF	TRBJ2-3	TRBV24-1	few	.